These T cell receptor beta chains were read from a single sample in a study of blood T cell repertoires in COVID-19. This table comes from immunoSEQ multiplex PCR, and its TCRdb copy is limited to in-frame clones, with some not included. The sample holds 200,000 or so clones, around four fifths seen once. Sequenced input: peripheral blood. The source of these receptors is a woman in her 30s with acute or convalescent COVID-19. The CDR3 runs from the conserved cysteine through the conserved F or W. Fields, in order: clone size, V gene, J gene, D gene, CDR3 DNA, CDR3 protein. A D gene is named only where the DNA matches it firmly. Only some rows state a clone size, as once, few, many or a class for expanded clones.

clone size: many
V gene: TRBV6-4
J gene: TRBJ2-1
D gene: TRBD2
CDR3 DNA: TGTGCCAGCACCGAACTAGCGGGAGGTCGCAATGAGCAGTTCTTC
CDR3 protein: CASTELAGGRNEQFF

clone size: -
V gene: TRBV28
J gene: TRBJ2-4
D gene: TRBD2
CDR3 DNA: TGTGCCAGCAGTCTGGGACTAGCGGCAAACATTCAGTACTTC
CDR3 protein: CASSLGLAANIQYF

clone size: few
V gene: TRBV19
J gene: TRBJ1-1
D gene: TRBD1
CDR3 DNA: TGTGCCAGTACTGTCGGACAGGGCCCAAACGGGGGGACTGAAGCTTTCTTT
CDR3 protein: CASTVGQGPNGGTEAFF

clone size: -
V gene: TRBV20-1
J gene: TRBJ2-1
D gene: TRBD2
CDR3 DNA: TGCAGTGCTAGTGAGGCGGGAGTGGACAATGAGCAGTTCTTC
CDR3 protein: CSASEAGVDNEQFF

clone size: -
V gene: TRBV9
J gene: TRBJ1-3
D gene: -
CDR3 DNA: TGTGCCAGCAGTTTCGCCCCCTCGGTTGGAAACACCATATATTTT
CDR3 protein: CASSFAPSVGNTIYF

clone size: -
V gene: TRBV20-1
J gene: TRBJ1-1
D gene: -
CDR3 DNA: TGCAGTGCTAGTGGACAGATTGAAGCTTTCTTT
CDR3 protein: CSASGQIEAFF

clone size: -
V gene: TRBV29-1
J gene: TRBJ2-4
D gene: -
CDR3 DNA: TGCAGCGTCTTAGCACCCATAGCCAAAAACATTCAGTACTTC
CDR3 protein: CSVLAPIAKNIQYF

clone size: -
V gene: TRBV30
J gene: TRBJ2-7
D gene: -
CDR3 DNA: TGTGCCTGGAGTCGGACAGGGGGGGATAGCGGGAGACACTACGAGCAGTACTTC
CDR3 protein: CAWSRTGGDSGRHYEQYF

clone size: -
V gene: TRBV15
J gene: TRBJ2-1
D gene: TRBD2
CDR3 DNA: TGTGCCACCAGCAGGGGGTTCGGGCGAGCGGGAGCCATAAATGAGCAGTTCTTC
CDR3 protein: CATSRGFGRAGAINEQFF

clone size: -
V gene: TRBV7-2
J gene: TRBJ1-5
D gene: TRBD1
CDR3 DNA: TGTGCCAGCAGCTCGACAGGGGACTATCAGCCCCAGCATTTT
CDR3 protein: CASSSTGDYQPQHF